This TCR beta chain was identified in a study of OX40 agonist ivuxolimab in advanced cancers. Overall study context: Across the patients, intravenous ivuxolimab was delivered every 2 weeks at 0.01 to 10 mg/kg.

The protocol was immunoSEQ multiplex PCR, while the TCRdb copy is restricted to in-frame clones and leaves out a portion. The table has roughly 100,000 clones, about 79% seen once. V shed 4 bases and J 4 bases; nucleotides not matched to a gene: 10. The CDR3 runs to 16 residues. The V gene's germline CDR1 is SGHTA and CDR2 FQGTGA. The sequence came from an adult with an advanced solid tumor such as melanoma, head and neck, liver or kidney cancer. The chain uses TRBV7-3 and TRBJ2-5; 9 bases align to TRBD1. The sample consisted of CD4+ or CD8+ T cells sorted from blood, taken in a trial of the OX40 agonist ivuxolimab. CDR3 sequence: CASSYGTGRRGETQYF. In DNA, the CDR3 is TGTGCCAGCAGCTATGGGACAGGGCGTAGAGGAGAGACCCAGTACTTC.